Sequencing of this T cell receptor beta chain was carried out in a study of blood T cell repertoires in COVID-19. Study in general: Nucleic acid was either cDNA or gDNA, and it came from T cells, B-cell-depleted T cells, or PBMCs.

The repertoire was sequenced with immunoSEQ multiplex PCR; TCRdb's copy has only in-frame clones and lacks some. This sample has some 320,000 clones, with 89% found just once. The CDR3 runs to 17 residues. The ends lost 7 bases at V and 5 bases at J; junction bases unmatched: 18. Germline loops: CDR1 SNHLY, CDR2 FYNNEI. Sequenced input: PBMCs or T cells enriched from blood (not recorded which). This chain uses TRBV2 with TRBJ1-1, with 8 nucleotides matching TRBD1. This TCR was sampled from a woman in her forties or fifties who had been exposed to COVID-19. CDR3 loop: CASKRTGRSLLGTEAFF. CDR3 coding DNA: TGTGCCAGCAAACGGACAGGGAGGAGTTTATTGGGAACTGAAGCTTTCTTT. The entire variable domain, with the rest obtained from reference TRBV2 and TRBJ1-1, is as follows: EPEVTQTPSHQVTQMGQEVILRCVPISNHLYFYWYRQILGQKVEFLVSFYNNEISEKSEIFDDQFSVERPDGSNFTLKIRSTKLEDSAMYFCASKRTGRSLLGTEAFFGQGTRLTVV.